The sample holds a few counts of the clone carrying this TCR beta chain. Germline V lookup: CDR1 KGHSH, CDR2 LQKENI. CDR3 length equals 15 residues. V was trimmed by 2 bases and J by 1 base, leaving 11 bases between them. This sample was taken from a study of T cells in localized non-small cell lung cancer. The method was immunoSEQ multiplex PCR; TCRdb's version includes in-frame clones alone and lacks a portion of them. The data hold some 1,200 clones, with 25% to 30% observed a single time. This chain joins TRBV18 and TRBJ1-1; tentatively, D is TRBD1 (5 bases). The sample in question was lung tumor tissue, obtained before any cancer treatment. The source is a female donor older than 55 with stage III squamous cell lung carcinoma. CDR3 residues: CASSPTGGSNTEAFF. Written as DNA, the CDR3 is TGTGCCAGCTCACCAACGGGGGGGTCGAACACTGAAGCTTTCTTT.